This is a list of T cell receptor beta chains from one sample in a study of regulatory T cells in long-lasting Graves disease. Each CDR3 protein gets one entry after TCRdb re-called the multiplex PCR reads with MiXCR. Of approximately 500,000 distinct CDR3 sequences in the sample, approximately 21% were seen once. The sequencing here drew on peripheral blood mononuclear cells (PBMCs), taken when the disease was refractory, from a patient treated with antithyroid drugs. These TCRs come from a female donor with Graves disease. Both conserved end residues are trimmed from each CDR3.

v_gene,j_gene,CDR3aa
TRBV28,TRBJ2-2,ASSLPTAGELF
TRBV7-7,TRBJ2-5,ASQQEVEETQY
TRBV20-1,TRBJ2-5,SARDPSGAQGETQY
TRBV5-1,TRBJ2-7,ASSGGLAGGIHHEQY
TRBV5-1,TRBJ2-5,ASSLVPSGKETQY
TRBV27,TRBJ1-1,ASRSLGTEAF
TRBV20-1,TRBJ1-1,SAREPLGPGTEAF
TRBV20-1,TRBJ2-5,SASPPSGHIGVETQY
TRBV7-2,TRBJ1-2,ASSRQSGFWDYGYT
TRBV20-1,TRBJ1-5,SALGTRVEAQH
TRBV3-1,TRBJ1-1,ASSQDSTRTEAF
TRBV6-5,TRBJ2-2,ASSYSVNPSDTGELF
TRBV28,TRBJ2-3,ASSLAVAGGTDTQY
TRBV28,TRBJ1-5,ASSLASLSNQPQH
TRBV19,TRBJ1-1,ASSIPLAGAF
TRBV2,TRBJ1-5,ASSAGSTQPQH
TRBV4-1,TRBJ1-2,ASSQDPSTTGRANYGYT
TRBV20-1,TRBJ1-5,SAEGQFDQPQH
TRBV5-5,TRBJ2-5,ASSTGPRRGETQY
TRBV6-1,TRBJ2-5,ASIHGETQY
TRBV29-1,TRBJ2-7,SVEEAPNQRSEQY
TRBV5-6,TRBJ1-6,ASSRERNSPLH
TRBV7-9,TRBJ2-7,ASSLLLLDSSYEQY
TRBV5-1,TRBJ2-5,ASSENRDETQY